This TCR beta chain was identified during a study of cytotoxic CD8 clonotypes in ibrutinib-treated CLL. As regards this clone: Its target is not known.

Findings of the study overall: Baseline clonality, higher than in age-matched healthy donors, tracked circulating CD8+ T-cell counts. Clonality increased with ibrutinib response but returned toward baseline at progression.

Germline values: CDR1 GTSNPN, CDR2 SVGIG (reference sequence). V was pared by 6 bases and J by 0 bases, with 24 bases between. The length of the CDR3 is 18 residues. Libraries of TCR beta were made from 2 to 2.5 micrograms of genomic DNA that came from cryopreserved PBMCs. Profiling relied on immunoSEQ multiplex PCR, and the TCRdb table lists in-frame clones only, not all of them. Seen here are 100,000 to 150,000 clones, approximately 83% observed once, and the top ten hold about 1.9%. The material was PBMCs, obtained after 24 months of ibrutinib treatment. This clonotype was sampled from a human donor with chronic lymphocytic leukemia. The gene calls are TRBV30 and TRBJ1-3; D possibly corresponds to TRBD1 (5 bases). The CDR3 coding sequence is TGTGCCTGTTCACCCGGGGGTTCCTTAATCTTCTCTGGAAACACCATATATTTT. As protein: CACSPGGSLIFSGNTIYF. Based on the CDR3 plus reference TRBV30 and TRBJ1-3, the full variable domain is SQTIHQWPATLVQPVGSPLSLECTVEGTSNPNLYWYRQAAGRGLQLLFYSVGIGQISSEVPQNLSASRPQDRQFILSSKKLLLSDSGFYLCACSPGGSLIFSGNTIYFGEGSWLTVV.